Shown below are 11 T cell receptor beta chains from a single sample sequenced in a study of blood T cells in healthy people across ages. A second PCR, run for roughly 7 to 12 cycles, used a sample-barcoded 5' primer plus a J-beta primer mix. Each CDR3 protein is one row after TCRdb ran MiXCR on the 5' RACE reads. The sample lists about 1.8 million distinct CDR3 sequences; around 48% were seen once. Source material: blood. The source of these receptors is a woman between 40 and 55 years old in good health.

V usage is TRBV5-1 and J usage is TRBJ2-1, with D tentatively TRBD1 or TRBD2 (5 bases each). There are 19 residues in the CDR3. The V end lost 0 bases, the J end lost 4 bases, and 23 bases lay between the germline ends. Germline V gives CDR1 SGHRS, CDR2 YFSETQ. CDR3 in amino acids: CASSLGRVGGTHSYNEQFF. The CDR3 bases are TGCGCCAGCAGCTTGGGGCGTGTTGGTGGGACCCACTCGTACAATGAGCAGTTCTTC.

This chain connects TRBV29-1 to TRBJ2-3; no firm D call. The CDR3 spans 11 residues. Trimming left V 7 bases short and J 1 base short, with 6 bases between. CDR1 SQVTM and CDR2 ANQGSEA come from the germline V gene. The CDR3 is CSAYRTDTQYF. Written as DNA, the CDR3 is TGCAGCGCGTACCGCACAGATACGCAGTATTTT.

The gene calls are TRBV12-3 or TRBV12-4 and TRBJ2-5; 12 bases align to TRBD2. The ends lost 5 bases at V and 5 bases at J; junction bases unmatched: 12. The CDR3 length is 17 residues. Here the CDR3 DNA reads TGTGCCAGCAGTATATCCCTAGCGGGGGGGTTATGGGAGACCCAGTACTTC. This encodes CASSISLAGGLWETQYF.

The sample holds a few counts of this clonotype. The J gene is TRBJ2-5, the V gene TRBV20-1, with a possible D match to TRBD2 (5 bases). The CDR3 has 13 amino acids. Germline CDR1 and CDR2: DFQATT and SNEGSKA (reference sequence). The germline V and J ends were trimmed by 5 bases and 11 bases, with 21 bases remaining between them. CDR3 protein: CSARGTAAEQQYF. In nucleotides, the CDR3 is TGCAGTGCTCGGGGAACAGCCGCTGAACAGCAGTACTTC.

This rearrangement joins TRBV20-1 to TRBJ2-1; D might be TRBD2 (5 bases). Per germline, CDR1 DFQATT and CDR2 SNEGSKA (reference sequence). Trimming removed 3 bases from V and 12 bases from J, with 18 bases in between. The CDR3 contains 13 residues. The CDR3 sequence is CSASVKKYGGQFF. The CDR3 DNA is TGCAGTGCTAGCGTGAAAAAATACGGAGGGCAGTTCTTC.

This clonotype was seen only a few times. The chain couples TRBV2 to TRBJ1-1, with D possibly being TRBD1 (6 bases). Trimming cost V 9 bases and J 11 bases, with 13 bases left between them. Per germline, CDR1 SNHLY and CDR2 FYNNEI. This CDR3 comprises 10 residues. CDR3 DNA: TGTGCCAGTTACAGGGATGAGGCTTTCTTT. Translating it yields CASYRDEAFF.

This clonotype is a singleton in its sample. The chain has TRBV5-1 and TRBJ1-1, with D perhaps matching TRBD1 (6 bases). This CDR3 region has 15 residues. Germline CDR1 is SGHRS and CDR2 is YFSETQ. V gave up 3 bases and J gave up 1 base, with 13 bases separating them. The CDR3 region is CASSWLGQPNTEAFF. For the CDR3, the DNA is TGCGCCAGCAGCTGGCTCGGACAGCCGAACACTGAAGCTTTCTTT.

This rearrangement joins TRBV27 to TRBJ2-7, with a weak D call TRBD2 (6 bases). This CDR3 comprises 16 residues. The V gene lost 1 base and the J gene lost 0 bases, with 13 bases spanning the gap. Germline lookup yields CDR1 MNHEY and CDR2 SMNVEV (reference sequence). The DNA for the CDR3 is TGTGCCAGCAGTTTATTTCCTAGCGTCGGCTCCTACGAGCAGTACTTC. It is translated as CASSLFPSVGSYEQYF.

The chain recombines TRBV29-1 with TRBJ2-3, with TRBD1 identical over 8 bases. Germline values: CDR1 SQVTM, CDR2 ANQGSEA. This CDR3 is 17 amino acids long. With V trimmed by 0 bases and J by 6 bases, 14 bases remained unmatched. CDR3 protein: CSVEDLIGQGATDTQYF. The DNA for the CDR3 is TGCAGCGTTGAAGATCTTATAGGACAGGGTGCTACGGATACGCAGTATTTT.

The chain's CDR3 is CASNAWGARDEQFF. CDR3 sequence (DNA): TGTGCCAGCAATGCCTGGGGGGCTCGCGATGAGCAGTTCTTC. This chain joins TRBV27 and TRBJ2-1; D may be TRBD1 or TRBD2 (6 bases each). The germline V gene has CDR1 MNHEY and CDR2 SMNVEV (reference sequence). V gave up 7 bases and J gave up 8 bases, with 18 bases separating them. This CDR3 spans 14 amino acids.

This clonotype was picked up a small number of times. This rearrangement joins TRBV18 to TRBJ2-1; 11 nucleotides agree with TRBD2. Looked up from germline, CDR1 is KGHSH and CDR2 is LQKENI. The CDR3 extends over 17 amino acids. The junction had 5 bases not matched to a gene; V was cut back by 4 bases and J by 0 bases. DNA for the CDR3: TGTGCCAGCTCACTCGATCTAGCGGGGGGCTCCTACAATGAGCAGTTCTTC. Its protein product is CASSLDLAGGSYNEQFF.